The sequence of this TCR beta chain was determined in a study of shared clonotypes between healthy human individuals. Regarding the study as a whole: All-four-donor shared clonotypes had higher generation probabilities than non-shared clonotypes did.

The germline V gene encodes CDR1 SNHLY and CDR2 FYNNEI. V was trimmed by 6 bases and J by 3 bases, leaving 15 bases between them. This CDR3 is built from 15 residues. Every immunoSEQ plate was one replicate of a subset's evenly spread DNA. In the authors' methods: With immunoSEQ giving junction-only sequences and no quality scores, filtering differed. Measured with immunoSEQ multiplex PCR; TCRdb has only the in-frame clones, and not every one. V and J calls and clone size follow that table, whereas D and trimming were derived from the DNA. The data show under 2,500,000 clones, with approximately 95% seen just once and roughly 0.13% held by the top ten. For this clone: Its antigen is still unknown.

Splitting the CD4+ cells yielded a CD45RA+ naive subset and a CD45RA-negative memory subset. Sequencing was done on a sample of naive CD4+ T cells sorted from blood. Noted subset: CD45RA+ positively selected. The receptor was isolated from a young man in good health. The chain uses TRBV2 and TRBJ2-4, with TRBD1 as a possible D gene (5 bases). Here the CDR3 DNA reads TGTGCCAGCAGAGACCCACAGGTATACAAAAACATTCAGTACTTC. Translating it yields CASRDPQVYKNIQYF.